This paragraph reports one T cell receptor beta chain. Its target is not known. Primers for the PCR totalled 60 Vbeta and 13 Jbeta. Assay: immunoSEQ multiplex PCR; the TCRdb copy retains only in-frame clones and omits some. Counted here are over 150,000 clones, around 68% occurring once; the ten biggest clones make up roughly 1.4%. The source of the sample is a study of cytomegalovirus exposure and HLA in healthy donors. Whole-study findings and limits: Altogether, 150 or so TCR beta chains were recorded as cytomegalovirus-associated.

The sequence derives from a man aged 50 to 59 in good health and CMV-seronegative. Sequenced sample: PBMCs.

In DNA, the CDR3 is TGTGCCAGCAGCTGGGACAAAGGAAATGAGCAGTTCTTC. It encodes CASSWDKGNEQFF. J is TRBJ2-1 and V is TRBV7-2, with D tentatively TRBD1 (6 bases). The CDR3 has 13 residues. Germline V gene lookup returns CDR1 SGHTA and CDR2 FQGNSA. Between the trimmed V and J ends, which lost 4 bases and 7 bases, there was a span of 11 bases.